Shown below are 26 T cell receptor beta chains from a single sample sequenced in a study of blood T cells in healthy people across ages. The use of a sample-barcoded 5' primer and a J-beta primer mix characterized a second PCR of roughly 6 to 12 cycles. MiXCR, applied by TCRdb to the 5' RACE reads, yields one record per CDR3 protein. The sample holds 1.2 million to 1.5 million distinct CDR3 sequences; 42% are singletons and the top ten take roughly 7.9%. Sequencing was carried out using blood. The receptors come from a woman younger than 30 in good health.

This clonotype was seen a few times. The chain recombines TRBV5-1 with TRBJ2-1; D is unclear. The CDR3 sequence is 12 residues long. V dropped 3 bases and J dropped 8 bases, with 9 bases sitting between them. Germline V gene lookup returns CDR1 SGHRS and CDR2 YFSETQ. The CDR3 here is CASSWGSHEQFF. The CDR3 DNA reads as TGCGCCAGCAGCTGGGGATCACATGAGCAGTTCTTC.

The chain uses TRBV6-1 and TRBJ1-1; no definite D call. V lost 8 bases and J 7 bases, leaving 20 bases between the germline ends. Germline V gene lookup returns CDR1 MNHNS and CDR2 SASEGT. The CDR3 is made up of 14 amino acids. The CDR3 region has the DNA TGTGCCAGCCTACCCCCTGTTAACGGTAATGAAGCTTTCTTT. Encoded protein: CASLPPVNGNEAFF.

As DNA, the CDR3 is TGTGCCAGCAGACGGCAGGTGGGGGCCTATGGCTACACCTTC. Protein sequence: CASRRQVGAYGYTF. V usage is TRBV7-2 and J usage is TRBJ1-2; possibly TRBD1 for D (6 bases). The V and J ends lost 6 bases and 4 bases respectively, with 15 bases between them. There are 14 residues in the CDR3. The germline CDR1 and CDR2 sequences are SGHTA and FQGNSA.

This clonotype appeared many times. The gene calls are TRBV10-3 and TRBJ2-7, with TRBD2 matching 11 bases. Germline V gene data show CDR1 as ENHRY and CDR2 as SYGVKD. The CDR3 totals 15 residues. Trimming cost V 3 bases and J 6 bases; bases outside gene matches: 7. CDR3 coding DNA: TGTGCCATCAGTGATGTAGTAGCGGGAGGGCGCGAGCAGTACTTC. It yields the protein CAISDVVAGGREQYF.

CDR3 region: CASTRIGGSYEQYF. For the CDR3, the DNA is TGTGCCAGCACACGGATAGGGGGATCCTACGAGCAGTACTTC. The V call is TRBV28, the J call TRBJ2-7; D perhaps matches TRBD1 (6 bases). Germline lookup yields CDR1 MDHEN and CDR2 SYDVKM. The CDR3 length is 14 residues. The V end was cut by 7 bases, the J end by 1 base, with 14 bases between. Drawing the rest from reference TRBV28 and TRBJ2-7, the complete variable domain is DVKVTQSSRYLVKRTGEKVFLECVQDMDHENMFWYRQDPGLGLRLIYFSYDVKMKEKGDIPEGYSVSREKKERFSLILESASTNQTSMYLCASTRIGGSYEQYFGPGTRLTVT.

The rearrangement links TRBV7-6 to TRBJ1-3; weak D call: TRBD1 (5 bases). Germline V gene data show CDR1 as SGHVS and CDR2 as FNYEAQ. V was trimmed by 3 bases and J by 2 bases, leaving 14 bases between them. This CDR3 has 16 amino acids. CDR3: CASSFSSRGAGNTIYF. CDR3 DNA: TGTGCCAGCAGCTTCTCCAGTAGAGGGGCTGGAAACACCATATATTTT.

This sequence joins TRBV9 and TRBJ2-3; D remains ambiguous. The CDR3 has 14 residues. Trimming cost V 2 bases and J 5 bases, with 12 bases left between them. Looked up from germline, CDR1 is SGDLS and CDR2 is YYNGEE. The CDR3 is CASSVSTKRDTQYF. As DNA, the CDR3 is TGTGCCAGCAGCGTCTCTACAAAGAGAGATACGCAGTATTTT.

The V call is TRBV11-2, the J call TRBJ2-1; TRBD1 is a possible D gene (6 bases). Germline V gives CDR1 SGHAT, CDR2 FQNNGV. V gave up 7 bases and J gave up 4 bases, with 11 bases separating them. The CDR3 spans 13 residues. The CDR3 DNA follows: TGTGCCAGCACCCGGACAGTTTACAATGAGCAGTTCTTC. Protein sequence: CASTRTVYNEQFF.

The chain has TRBV3-1 and TRBJ2-2, with a tentative D call TRBD2 (6 bases). Germline values: CDR1 LGHDT, CDR2 YNNKEL (reference sequence). The CDR3 has 17 residues. V was cut by 1 base and J by 3 bases, with 15 bases left in between. The CDR3 bases are TGTGCCAGCAGCCAAGCGGTCCGGACTACCGACACCGGGGAGCTGTTTTTT. It specifies CASSQAVRTTDTGELFF.

This clonotype was seen only a few times. The J gene is TRBJ2-6, the V gene TRBV6-5; D is uncertain. V lost 6 bases to trimming and J lost 0 bases, with 9 bases between them. Looked up from germline, CDR1 is MNHEY and CDR2 is SVGAGI. CDR3 length equals 15 residues. The chain's CDR3 is CASSIDNSGANVLTF. The CDR3 DNA is TGTGCCAGCAGCATCGACAACTCTGGGGCCAACGTCCTGACTTTC.

The gene calls are TRBV6-5 and TRBJ1-1, with TRBD1 as a possible D gene (6 bases). This CDR3 is 13 amino acids long. The ends were cut back, 0 bases at V and 10 bases at J, with 12 bases in the middle. Per germline, CDR1 MNHEY and CDR2 SVGAGI. The CDR3 region has the DNA TGTGCCAGCAGTTACTCGGGCAGGGGAGCAGCTTTCTTT. Translated: CASSYSGRGAAFF.

The V gene is TRBV18, the J gene TRBJ2-7, with D possibly matching TRBD2 (5 bases). V shed 2 bases and J shed 0 bases, with 11 bases lying between them. The CDR3 consists of 15 residues. The germline V gene has CDR1 KGHSH and CDR2 LQKENI. The CDR3 bases are TGTGCCAGCTCACCAGAGCGGAAAAACTCCTACGAGCAGTACTTC. Protein sequence: CASSPERKNSYEQYF. The full variable domain, rest sourced from reference TRBV18 and TRBJ2-7, is NAGVMQNPRHLVRRRGQEARLRCSPMKGHSHVYWYRQLPEEGLKFMVYLQKENIIDESGMPKERFSAEFPKEGPSILRIQQVVRGDSAAYFCASSPERKNSYEQYFGPGTRLTVT.

This clonotype was picked up many times. V usage is TRBV20-1 and J usage is TRBJ2-3; either TRBD1 or TRBD2 may fit D (5 bases each). The germline V gene encodes CDR1 DFQATT and CDR2 SNEGSKA (reference sequence). The CDR3 is 13 amino acids. V lost 1 base and J 4 bases, leaving 9 bases between the germline ends. The CDR3 nucleotides are TGCAGTGCTAGAGTTGAGGGGCCAGATACGCAGTATTTT. Protein sequence: CSARVEGPDTQYF.

Note on this clonotype: One end of the junction is discordant with germline, which a read error may explain. The rearrangement links TRBV28 to TRBJ2-1; D remains unclear. The CDR3 is made up of 15 amino acids. Per germline, CDR1 MDHEN and CDR2 SYDVKM. This CDR3 is CASSPARVAYNERFF. Written as DNA, the CDR3 is TGTGCCAGCAGTCCCGCCCGGGTAGCCTACAATGAGCGGTTCTTC.

This clonotype has more than one count but fewer than ten. Just one base apart from a much larger clone, this may be a read error. The V and J genes are TRBV7-3 and TRBJ1-2; D call uncertain. This CDR3 has 14 residues. With 6 bases removed from V and 5 bases from J, the gap between germline ends came to 16 bases. The germline V gene encodes CDR1 SGHTA and CDR2 FQGTGA. This CDR3 is CASSAGMVQYGYTF. CDR3 in DNA: TGTGCCAGCAGTGCGGGAATGGTTCAATATGGCTACACCTTC.

The chain is built from TRBV15 and TRBJ1-5; D gene uncertain. The V end lost 3 bases, the J end lost 4 bases, and 7 bases lay between the germline ends. Germline assignment: CDR1 LNHNV and CDR2 YYDKDF (reference sequence). CDR3 length: 13 residues. CDR3 amino acids: CATSRDVNQPQHF. The DNA of the CDR3 is TGTGCCACCAGCAGGGATGTAAATCAGCCCCAGCATTTT.

This chain links TRBV24-1 with TRBJ2-1; 10 bases map to TRBD2. Germline loops: CDR1 KGHDR, CDR2 SFDVKD. V was clipped by 2 bases and J by 0 bases; unmatched bases: 9. The CDR3 is made up of 19 amino acids. CDR3 protein: CATSDYGGLARTSYNEQFF. DNA for the CDR3: TGTGCCACCAGTGATTATGGGGGACTAGCGCGCACCTCCTACAATGAGCAGTTCTTC.

The rearrangement uses TRBV10-3 and TRBJ2-5; 7 bases map to TRBD2. This CDR3 is 12 amino acids long. J lost 1 base, V lost 10 bases, and 3 bases had no gene match. The germline gives CDR1 ENHRY, CDR2 SYGVKD. CDR3 coding DNA: TGTGCCACTACGGGGGGCCAAGAGACCCAGTACTTC. It translates to CATTGGQETQYF.

This clonotype has just one count. A much bigger clone sits one base away, suggesting this may be a read error. The CDR3 coding sequence is TGCAGCGCCCGTTCACAGAAGACCCAGTACTTC. It encodes CSARSQKTQYF. The rearrangement uses TRBV29-1 and TRBJ2-5; D unresolved. Trimming stripped 7 bases from V and 6 bases from J, with 12 bases between. Germline loops: CDR1 SQVTM, CDR2 ANQGSEA. This CDR3 is built from 11 residues.

The sample holds a few counts of this clonotype. The rearrangement uses TRBV27 and TRBJ2-7; D gene uncertain. Trimming shortened V by 0 bases and J by 3 bases, and 6 bases separated the two germline ends. Germline CDR1 MNHEY, CDR2 SMNVEV (reference sequence). This CDR3 is built from 13 residues. The CDR3 DNA reads TGTGCCAGCAGTTTATCACATGGCTACGAGCAGTACTTC. It specifies CASSLSHGYEQYF.

A few counts support this clonotype. This sequence joins TRBV20-1 and TRBJ2-5, with 7 bases aligning to TRBD2. Near its end, the DNA agrees better with TRBJ2-7, so the J call may be wrong. Germline values: CDR1 DFQATT, CDR2 SNEGSKA (reference sequence). CDR3 size: 13 residues. The CDR3 loop is CSPGLGGDYEQYF. CDR3 DNA: TGCAGTCCCGGCTTGGGGGGGGACTACGAGCAGTACTTC.

The chain has TRBV6-1 and TRBJ2-3, with a possible D match to TRBD1 (6 bases). CDR3 length: 15 residues. CDR1 is MNHNS and CDR2 is SASEGT in the germline V gene. V lost 6 bases and J 1 base, leaving 14 bases between the germline ends. As DNA, the CDR3 is TGTGCCAGCAGCCGCCCAGGGGCGGGCACAGATACGCAGTATTTT. This encodes CASSRPGAGTDTQYF.

With respect to this clonotype: An end of the junction differs from the germline gene, which may be a read error. The CDR3 loop is CSARTSGNTDTRYF. The CDR3 DNA follows: TGCAGTGCTAGAACTAGCGGAAACACAGATACGCGGTATTTT. The chain uses TRBV20-1 and TRBJ2-3; 8 nucleotides line up with TRBD2. Germline V gives CDR1 DFQATT, CDR2 SNEGSKA (reference sequence). The CDR3 has 14 amino acids.

This clonotype was counted many times. This chain joins TRBV11-2 and TRBJ2-5; 8 bases align to TRBD1. The germline V gene encodes CDR1 SGHAT and CDR2 FQNNGV. Unmatched junction bases numbered 7, after V lost 5 bases and J lost 2 bases. CDR3 length equals 15 residues. The CDR3 spells CASSATGTGQETQYF. The CDR3 DNA reads as TGTGCCAGCAGCGCAACCGGGACAGGACAAGAGACCCAGTACTTC.

V and J are TRBV20-1 and TRBJ2-7, with TRBD2 matching over 14 bases. The length of the CDR3 is 14 residues. Germline values: CDR1 DFQATT, CDR2 SNEGSKA (reference sequence). The trim removed 5 bases at V and 7 bases at J, leaving 7 bases unmatched. The CDR3 bases are TGCAGTGCTCCTCGGACTAGCGGGGGGACTGAGCAGTACTTC. It encodes CSAPRTSGGTEQYF.

The gene calls are TRBV5-6 and TRBJ1-2; weak D call: TRBD1 (5 bases). The CDR3 has 13 residues. Trimming pared 4 bases from V and 6 bases from J, leaving 13 bases between. Germline CDR1 is SGHDT and CDR2 is YYEEEE. The CDR3 bases are TGTGCCAGCAGCCGGTCGGGGACCAATGGCTACACCTTC. Protein product: CASSRSGTNGYTF.